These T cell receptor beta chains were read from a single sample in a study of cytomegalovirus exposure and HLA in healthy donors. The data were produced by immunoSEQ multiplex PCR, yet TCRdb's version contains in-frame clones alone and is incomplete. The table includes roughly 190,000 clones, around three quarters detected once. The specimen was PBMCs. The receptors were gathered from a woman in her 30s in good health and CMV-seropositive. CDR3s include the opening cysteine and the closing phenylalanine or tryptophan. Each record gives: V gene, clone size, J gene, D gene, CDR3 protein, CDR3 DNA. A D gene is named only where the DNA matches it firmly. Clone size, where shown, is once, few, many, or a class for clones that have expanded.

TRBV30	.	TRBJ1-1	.	CAWSVLVWVSMVLNTEAFF	TGTGCCTGGAGTGTACTAGTATGGGTCAGCATGGTCTTGAACACTGAAGCTTTCTTT
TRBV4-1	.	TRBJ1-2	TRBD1	CASSPYLEGTGNKNYGYTF	TGCGCCAGCAGCCCCTACCTTGAAGGGACAGGGAATAAGAACTATGGCTACACCTTC
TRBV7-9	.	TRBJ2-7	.	CASSSRAGRSPYEQYF	TGTGCCAGCAGCTCTAGGGCGGGGCGTTCCCCCTACGAGCAGTACTTC
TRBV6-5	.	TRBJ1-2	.	CASSARGAGYGYTF	TGTGCCAGCTCCGCCCGGGGGGCCGGCTATGGCTACACCTTC
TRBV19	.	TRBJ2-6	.	CASRDRLSGANVLTF	TGTGCCAGTCGCGACAGGCTCTCTGGGGCCAACGTCCTGACTTTC
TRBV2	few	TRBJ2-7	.	CASTSAYYEQYF	TGTGCCAGCACTAGCGCTTACTACGAGCAGTACTTC
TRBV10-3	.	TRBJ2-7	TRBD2	CAISESGTNYEQYF	TGTGCCATCAGTGAGTCCGGGACTAACTACGAGCAGTACTTC
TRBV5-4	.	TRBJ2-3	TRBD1	CASSRPGQGITDTQYF	TGTGCCAGCAGTCGACCGGGACAGGGGATCACAGATACGCAGTATTTT
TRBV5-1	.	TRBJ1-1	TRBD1	CASSTGQGAPEAFF	TGCGCCAGCAGCACGGGACAGGGGGCCCCTGAAGCTTTCTTT
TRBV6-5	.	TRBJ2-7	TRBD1	CASSSLQGAGQYF	TGTGCCAGCAGTTCATTACAGGGGGCTGGGCAGTACTTC
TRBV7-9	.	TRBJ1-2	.	CASSLGTIGYTF	TGTGCCAGCAGCTTAGGGACAATAGGCTACACCTTC
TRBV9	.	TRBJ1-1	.	CASSVEGFGTEAFF	TGTGCCAGCAGCGTAGAGGGGTTTGGAACTGAAGCTTTCTTT
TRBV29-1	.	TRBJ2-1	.	CSVDAAGYNEQFF	TGCAGCGTTGATGCTGCAGGGTACAATGAGCAGTTCTTC
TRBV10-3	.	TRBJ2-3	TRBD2	CAISQGLAGAPPEDTQYF	TGTGCCATCAGTCAAGGACTAGCGGGGGCCCCCCCAGAAGATACGCAGTATTTT
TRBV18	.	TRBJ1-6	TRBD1	CASSSRQGGDDSPLHF	TGTGCCAGCTCATCGCGACAGGGGGGTGATGATTCACCCCTCCACTTT
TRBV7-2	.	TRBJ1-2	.	CASSLAVSYGYTF	TGTGCCAGCAGCTTAGCGGTCAGCTATGGCTACACCTTC
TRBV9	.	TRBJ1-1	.	CASSVLLNTEAFF	TGTGCCAGCAGCGTACTCTTGAACACTGAAGCTTTCTTT
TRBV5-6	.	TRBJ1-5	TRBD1	CASSPGQSLPQHF	TGTGCCAGCAGCCCGGGACAGTCCCTGCCCCAGCATTTT
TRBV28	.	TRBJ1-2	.	CASSSTTEYGYTF	TGTGCCAGCAGTTCAACCACTGAGTATGGCTACACCTTC
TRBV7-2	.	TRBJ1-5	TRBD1	CASSPRQGAWSQHF	TGTGCCAGCAGCCCTCGACAGGGGGCTTGGTCCCAGCATTTT